The 8 T cell receptor beta chains given below trace back to one sample, sequenced in a study of blood T cell repertoires in COVID-19. Here immunoSEQ multiplex PCR was the method, and the copy in TCRdb shows in-frame clones only, minus some. The table records some 200,000 clones, around 85% of them present only once. The sample comprised peripheral blood. All receptors come from a woman in her fifties or sixties with acute or convalescent COVID-19.

V usage is TRBV10-3 and J usage is TRBJ2-1, with a weak D call TRBD2 (6 bases). This CDR3 has 14 residues. Germline V gene lookup returns CDR1 ENHRY and CDR2 SYGVKD. V lost 10 bases, J lost 8 bases, and 21 bases lay in between. Written as DNA, the CDR3 is TGTGCCACCCGGGGAGGTCCCACAACACATGAGCAGTTCTTC. Residues: CATRGGPTTHEQFF.

V is TRBV19 and J is TRBJ2-5; 8 bases map to TRBD1. There are 15 residues in the CDR3. Per germline, CDR1 LNHDA and CDR2 SQIVND (reference sequence). V was pared by 3 bases and J by 4 bases, with 7 bases of the junction left unmatched. CDR3 in DNA: TGTGCCAGTAGTATCCAGGGGGCGCTGGGAGAGACCCAGTACTTC. It is translated as CASSIQGALGETQYF.

The CDR3 nucleotides read TGTGCCAGCAGCCCCCAGGAAACACAGAACACTGAAGCTTTCTTT. It translates to CASSPQETQNTEAFF. The rearrangement uses TRBV19 and TRBJ1-1; D call uncertain. From germline, CDR1 is LNHDA and CDR2 SQIVND (reference sequence). The CDR3 is 15 residues long. Deletions cut 9 bases from V and 1 base from J, with 18 bases between.

The CDR3 DNA is TGCGCCAGCAGCCTTGGACAGGTAAAAGAGACCCAGTACTTC. Amino acids: CASSLGQVKETQYF. J is TRBJ2-5 and V is TRBV5-1; 7 bases agree with TRBD1. The CDR3 totals 14 residues. Trimming at V came to 4 bases and at J to 3 bases, leaving 6 bases not matched to a gene. Germline loops: CDR1 SGHRS, CDR2 YFSETQ.

J is TRBJ1-2 and V is TRBV19; 12 nucleotides align to TRBD1. CDR3 length equals 16 residues. The ends lost 5 bases at V and 9 bases at J; junction bases unmatched: 13. Germline V CDR1 and CDR2: LNHDA, SQIVND (reference sequence). The CDR3 coding sequence is TGTGCCAGTAGTCCTCCCCCGGGACAGGGGGCGCATCGCTACACCTTC. Amino acid sequence: CASSPPPGQGAHRYTF.

This clone was counted a few times. This chain's CDR3 is CAWAPGHRNQPQHF. For the CDR3, the DNA is TGTGCCTGGGCCCCGGGACACCGCAATCAGCCCCAGCATTTT. This chain joins TRBV30 and TRBJ1-5; tentatively, D is TRBD1 (6 bases). Germline V lookup: CDR1 GTSNPN, CDR2 SVGIG (reference sequence). With 5 bases removed from V and 2 bases from J, the gap between germline ends came to 13 bases. The CDR3 runs to 14 residues. The full variable domain, rest sourced from reference TRBV30 and TRBJ1-5, is SQTIHQWPATLVQPVGSPLSLECTVEGTSNPNLYWYRQAAGRGLQLLFYSVGIGQISSEVPQNLSASRPQDRQFILSSKKLLLSDSGFYLCAWAPGHRNQPQHFGDGTRLSIL.

CDR3 DNA sequence: TGCAGTGCTAGCCCCTCGGAGACCCAGTACTTC. This translates into CSASPSETQYF. The V call is TRBV20-1, the J call TRBJ2-5; no reliable D call. This CDR3 contains 11 residues. The germline V and J ends were trimmed by 3 bases and 5 bases, with 7 bases remaining between them. CDR1 is DFQATT and CDR2 is SNEGSKA in the germline V gene (reference sequence).

This rearrangement joins TRBV7-9 to TRBJ2-2, with a tentative D call TRBD2 (5 bases). The CDR3 runs to 17 residues. Trimming left V 5 bases short and J 0 bases short, with 16 bases between. Germline loops: CDR1 SEHNR, CDR2 FQNEAQ (reference sequence). The CDR3 nucleotides are TGTGCCAGCAGCGCCCGGAATCCCGGGGCGAACACCGGGGAGCTGTTTTTT. Translation: CASSARNPGANTGELFF.